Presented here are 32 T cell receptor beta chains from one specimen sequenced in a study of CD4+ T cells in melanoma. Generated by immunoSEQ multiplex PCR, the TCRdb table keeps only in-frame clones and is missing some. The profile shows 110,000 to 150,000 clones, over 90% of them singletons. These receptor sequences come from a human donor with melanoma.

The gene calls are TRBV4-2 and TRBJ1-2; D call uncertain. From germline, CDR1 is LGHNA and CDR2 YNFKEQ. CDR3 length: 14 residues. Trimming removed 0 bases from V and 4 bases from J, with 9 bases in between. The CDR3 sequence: CASSQDQESYGYTF. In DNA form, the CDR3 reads TGTGCCAGCAGCCAAGATCAGGAAAGCTATGGCTACACCTTC.

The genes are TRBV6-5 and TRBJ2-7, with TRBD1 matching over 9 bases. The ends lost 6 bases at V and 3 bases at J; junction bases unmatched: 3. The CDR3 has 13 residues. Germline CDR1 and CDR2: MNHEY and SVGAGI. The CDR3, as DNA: TGTGCCAGCAGCGAGGACAGGGGCTACGAGCAGTACTTC. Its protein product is CASSEDRGYEQYF.

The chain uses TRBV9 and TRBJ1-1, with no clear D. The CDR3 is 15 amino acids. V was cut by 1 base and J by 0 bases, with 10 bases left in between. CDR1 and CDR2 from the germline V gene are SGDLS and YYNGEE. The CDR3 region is CASSVSPAMNTEAFF. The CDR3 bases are TGTGCCAGCAGCGTATCCCCAGCGATGAACACTGAAGCTTTCTTT.

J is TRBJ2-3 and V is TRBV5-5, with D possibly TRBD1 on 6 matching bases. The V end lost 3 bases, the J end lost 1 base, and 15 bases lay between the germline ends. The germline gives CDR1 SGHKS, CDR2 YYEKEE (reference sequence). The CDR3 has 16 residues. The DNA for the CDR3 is TGTGCCAGCAGCTCATTCAGGGGACGGGGCACAGATACGCAGTATTTT. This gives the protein CASSSFRGRGTDTQYF.

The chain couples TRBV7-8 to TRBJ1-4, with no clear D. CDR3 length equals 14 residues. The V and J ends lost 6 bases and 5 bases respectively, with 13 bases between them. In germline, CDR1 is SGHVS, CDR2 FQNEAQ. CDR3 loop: CASSFLGRNEKLFF. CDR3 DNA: TGTGCCAGCAGTTTTCTCGGACGAAATGAAAAACTGTTTTTT. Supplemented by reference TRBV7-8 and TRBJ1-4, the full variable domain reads GAGVSQSPRYKVAKRGQDVALRCDPISGHVSLFWYQQALGQGPEFLTYFQNEAQLDKSGLPSDRFFAERPEGSVSTLKIQRTQQEDSAVYLCASSFLGRNEKLFFGSGTQLSVL.

The CDR3 sequence: CASSYGVGGGYTF. CDR3 coding DNA: TGCGCCAGCAGCTACGGAGTCGGGGGTGGCTACACCTTC. J is TRBJ1-2 and V is TRBV5-1, with D tentatively TRBD1 (5 bases). V was trimmed by 3 bases and J by 7 bases, leaving 13 bases between them. The CDR3 extends over 13 amino acids. Germline CDR1 and CDR2: SGHRS and YFSETQ.

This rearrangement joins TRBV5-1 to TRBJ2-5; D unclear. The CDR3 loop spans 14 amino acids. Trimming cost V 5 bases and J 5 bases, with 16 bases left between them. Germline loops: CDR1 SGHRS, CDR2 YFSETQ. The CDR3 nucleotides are TGCGCCAGCAGGGGCCGATGGGCTGGGGAGACCCAGTACTTC. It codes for CASRGRWAGETQYF.

This chain's CDR3 is CASSPWPGSEAFF. The CDR3 region has the DNA TGTGCCAGCAGTCCCTGGCCCGGGAGTGAAGCTTTCTTT. The chain joins TRBV6-1 to TRBJ1-1; D not resolved. The length of the CDR3 is 13 residues. V shed 5 bases and J shed 7 bases, with 14 bases lying between them. Germline-derived CDR1 and CDR2 are MNHNS and SASEGT.

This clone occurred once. CDR3 in DNA: TGCAGCACCGACGATTCTGGCTACACCTTC. Its translation is CSTDDSGYTF. This chain joins TRBV29-1 and TRBJ1-2; no clear D gene. V gave up 8 bases and J gave up 7 bases, with 11 bases separating them. The CDR3 is 10 amino acids. Germline lookup yields CDR1 SQVTM and CDR2 ANQGSEA.

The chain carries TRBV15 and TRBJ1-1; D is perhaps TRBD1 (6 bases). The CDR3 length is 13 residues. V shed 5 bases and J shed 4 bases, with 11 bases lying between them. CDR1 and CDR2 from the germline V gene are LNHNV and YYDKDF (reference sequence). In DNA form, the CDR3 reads TGTGCCACCAGCCCCAGGGGCGGCACTGAAGCTTTCTTT. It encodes CATSPRGGTEAFF.

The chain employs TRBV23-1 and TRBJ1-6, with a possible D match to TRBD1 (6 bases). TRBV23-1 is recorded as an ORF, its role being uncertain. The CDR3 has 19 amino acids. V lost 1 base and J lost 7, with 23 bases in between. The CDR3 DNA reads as TGCGCCAGCAGTCAATTGGACCAAGGAGTCAGGGGCGCAAATTCACCCCTCCACTTT. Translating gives CASSQLDQGVRGANSPLHF.

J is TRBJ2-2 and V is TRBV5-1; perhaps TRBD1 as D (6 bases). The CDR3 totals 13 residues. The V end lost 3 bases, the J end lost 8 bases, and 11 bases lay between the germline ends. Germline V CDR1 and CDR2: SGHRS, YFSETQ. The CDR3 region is CASSWDTRGELFF. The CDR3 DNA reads TGCGCCAGCAGCTGGGACACGAGGGGGGAGCTGTTTTTT.

Here the CDR3 reads CASSQRWSNEKLFF. CDR3 nucleotides: TGTGCCAGCAGCCAAAGGTGGAGTAATGAAAAACTGTTTTTT. The chain recombines TRBV11-2 with TRBJ1-4; D not resolved. Trimming took 5 bases from V and 4 from J, leaving 11 bases between them. The length of the CDR3 is 14 residues. Germline V CDR1 and CDR2: SGHAT, FQNNGV.

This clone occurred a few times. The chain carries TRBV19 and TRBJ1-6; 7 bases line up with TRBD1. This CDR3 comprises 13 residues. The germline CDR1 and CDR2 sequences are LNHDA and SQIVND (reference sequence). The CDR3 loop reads CATTGNVNSPLHF. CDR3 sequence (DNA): TGTGCTACGACAGGGAACGTTAATTCACCCCTCCACTTT.

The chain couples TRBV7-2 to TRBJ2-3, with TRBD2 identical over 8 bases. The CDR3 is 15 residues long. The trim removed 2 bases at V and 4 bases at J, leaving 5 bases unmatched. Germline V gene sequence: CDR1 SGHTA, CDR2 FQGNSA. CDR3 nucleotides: TGTGCCAGCAGCTTAAGGCGGGGGGAGGCAGATACGCAGTATTTT. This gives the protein CASSLRRGEADTQYF.

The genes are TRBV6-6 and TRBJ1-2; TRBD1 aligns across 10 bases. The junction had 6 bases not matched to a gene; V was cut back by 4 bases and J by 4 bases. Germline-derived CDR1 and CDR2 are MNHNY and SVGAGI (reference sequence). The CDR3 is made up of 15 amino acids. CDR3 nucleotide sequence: TGTGCCAGCAGTTTGCCGGGACAGGGGAGCTATGGCTACACCTTC. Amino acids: CASSLPGQGSYGYTF.

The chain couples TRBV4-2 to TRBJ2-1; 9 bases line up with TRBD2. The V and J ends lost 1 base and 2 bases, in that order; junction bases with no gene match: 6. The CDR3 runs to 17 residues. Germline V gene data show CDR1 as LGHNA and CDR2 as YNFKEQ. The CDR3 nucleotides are TGTGCCAGCAGCCAAGCAATTGCGGGGGGGCCCTACAATGAGCAGTTCTTC. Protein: CASSQAIAGGPYNEQFF.

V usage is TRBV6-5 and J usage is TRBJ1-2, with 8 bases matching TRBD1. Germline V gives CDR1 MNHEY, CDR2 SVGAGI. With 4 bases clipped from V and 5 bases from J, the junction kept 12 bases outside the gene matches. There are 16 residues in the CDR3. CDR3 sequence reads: CASSSLTGQGGYGYTF. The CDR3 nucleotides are TGTGCCAGCAGTTCCCTAACCGGACAGGGAGGGTATGGCTACACCTTC.

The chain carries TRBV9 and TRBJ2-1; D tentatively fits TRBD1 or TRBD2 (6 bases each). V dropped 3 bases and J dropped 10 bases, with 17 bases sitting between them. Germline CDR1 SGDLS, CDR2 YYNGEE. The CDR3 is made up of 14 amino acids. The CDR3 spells CASSAGAGLGEQFF. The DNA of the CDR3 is TGTGCCAGCAGCGCGGGGGCAGGGCTTGGAGAGCAGTTCTTC.

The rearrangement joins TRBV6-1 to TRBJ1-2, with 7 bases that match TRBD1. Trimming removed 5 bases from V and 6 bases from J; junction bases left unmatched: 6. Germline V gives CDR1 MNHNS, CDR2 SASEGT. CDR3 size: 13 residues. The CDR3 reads CASSPRQGDGYTF. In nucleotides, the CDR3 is TGTGCCAGCAGTCCGAGACAGGGTGATGGCTACACCTTC.

CDR3 DNA sequence: TGTGCCAGCAGCCAATGGGGGGAGCGTGTTGGGGACACTGAAGCTTTCTTT. This codes for CASSQWGERVGDTEAFF. This chain connects TRBV7-9 to TRBJ1-1, with a possible D match to TRBD1 (5 bases). Germline V gene sequence: CDR1 SEHNR, CDR2 FQNEAQ (reference sequence). V was clipped by 5 bases and J by 3 bases, with 22 bases between them. The length of the CDR3 is 17 residues.

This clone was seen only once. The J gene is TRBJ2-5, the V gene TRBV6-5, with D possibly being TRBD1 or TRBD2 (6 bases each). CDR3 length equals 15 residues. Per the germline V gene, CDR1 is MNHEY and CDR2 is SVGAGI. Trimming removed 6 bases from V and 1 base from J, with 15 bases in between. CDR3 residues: CASSPEGTPQETQYF. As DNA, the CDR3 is TGTGCCAGCAGCCCGGAGGGGACACCCCAAGAGACCCAGTACTTC.

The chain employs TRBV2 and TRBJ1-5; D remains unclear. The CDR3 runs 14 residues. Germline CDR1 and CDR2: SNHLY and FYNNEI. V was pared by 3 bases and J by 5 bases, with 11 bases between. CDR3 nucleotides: TGTGCCAGCAGTGACAGTGGGATGTATCAGCCCCAGCATTTT. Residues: CASSDSGMYQPQHF.

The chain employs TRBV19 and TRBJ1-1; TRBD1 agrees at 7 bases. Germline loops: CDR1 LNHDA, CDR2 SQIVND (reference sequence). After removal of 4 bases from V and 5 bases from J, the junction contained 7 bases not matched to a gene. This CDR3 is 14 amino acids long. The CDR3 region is CASSKRQGWTEAFF. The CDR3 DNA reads TGTGCCAGTAGTAAAAGACAGGGTTGGACTGAAGCTTTCTTT. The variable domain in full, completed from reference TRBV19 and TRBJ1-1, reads DGGITQSPKYLFRKEGQNVTLSCEQNLNHDAMYWYRQDPGQGLRLIYYSQIVNDFQKGDIAEGYSVSREKKESFPLTVTSAQKNPTAFYLCASSKRQGWTEAFFGQGTRLTVV.

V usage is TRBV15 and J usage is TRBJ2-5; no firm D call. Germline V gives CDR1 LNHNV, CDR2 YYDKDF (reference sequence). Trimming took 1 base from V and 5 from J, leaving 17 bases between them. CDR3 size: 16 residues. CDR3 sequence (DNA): TGTGCCACCAGCAGAGGCCCGGCCGGCGATAGCGAGACCCAGTACTTC. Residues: CATSRGPAGDSETQYF.

CDR3 loop: CASNTGGFDEKLFF. The CDR3 coding sequence is TGTGCCAGCAACACCGGGGGTTTTGATGAAAAACTGTTTTTT. The rearrangement uses TRBV6-1 and TRBJ1-4; TRBD1 is a possible D gene (5 bases). Trimming stripped 7 bases from V and 6 bases from J, with 15 bases between. The germline CDR1 and CDR2 sequences are MNHNS and SASEGT. The CDR3 spans 14 residues.

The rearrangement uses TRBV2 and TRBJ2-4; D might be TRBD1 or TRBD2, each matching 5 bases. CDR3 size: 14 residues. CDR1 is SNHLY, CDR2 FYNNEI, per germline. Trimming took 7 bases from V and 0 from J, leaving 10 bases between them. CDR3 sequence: CASTGTEAKNIQYF. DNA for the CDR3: TGTGCCAGCACAGGGACGGAAGCCAAAAACATTCAGTACTTC.

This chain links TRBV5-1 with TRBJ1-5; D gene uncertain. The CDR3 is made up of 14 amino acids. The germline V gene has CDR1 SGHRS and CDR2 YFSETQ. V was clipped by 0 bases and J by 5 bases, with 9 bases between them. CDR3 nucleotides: TGCGCCAGCAGCTTGGCGGGAGGGCATCAGCCCCAGCATTTT. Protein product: CASSLAGGHQPQHF.

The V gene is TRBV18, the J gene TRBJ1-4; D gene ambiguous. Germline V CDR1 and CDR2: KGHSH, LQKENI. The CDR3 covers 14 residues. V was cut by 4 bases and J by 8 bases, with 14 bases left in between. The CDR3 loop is CASSQGGVPEKLFF. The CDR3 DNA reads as TGTGCCAGCTCACAGGGTGGGGTTCCGGAAAAACTGTTTTTT.

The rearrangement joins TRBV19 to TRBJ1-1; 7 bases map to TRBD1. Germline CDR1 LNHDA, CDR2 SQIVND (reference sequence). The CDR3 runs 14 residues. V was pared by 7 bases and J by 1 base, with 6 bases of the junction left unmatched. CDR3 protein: CASNYRGQNTEAFF. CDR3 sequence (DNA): TGTGCCAGTAACTACAGGGGCCAGAACACTGAAGCTTTCTTT.

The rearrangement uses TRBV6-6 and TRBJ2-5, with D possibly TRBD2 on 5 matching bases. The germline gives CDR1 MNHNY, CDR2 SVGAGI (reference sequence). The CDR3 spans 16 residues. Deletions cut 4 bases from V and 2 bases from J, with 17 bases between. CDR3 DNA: TGTGCCAGCAGTTCCCCACCCGGACTGTCGCAAGAGACCCAGTACTTC. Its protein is CASSSPPGLSQETQYF.

The CDR3 DNA follows: TGCAGCGTCAGGGACAATGTAGCTTTCTTT. This translates into CSVRDNVAFF. This chain connects TRBV29-1 to TRBJ1-1; a weak D match, TRBD1 (6 bases). The CDR3 totals 10 residues. Germline CDR1 reads SQVTM; CDR2 reads ANQGSEA. Deletions cut 6 bases from V and 10 bases from J, with 12 bases between.